This entry describes one T cell receptor beta chain. The antigen remains undetermined. This sample was taken from a study of OX40 agonist ivuxolimab in advanced cancers. Study as a whole: The patients' treatment was ivuxolimab, an agonistic anti-OX40 (CD134) antibody. Patients undergoing dose escalation presented with hepatocellular carcinoma, melanoma, renal cell or head and neck cancer. Partial responses were achieved by three patients, of whom one had hepatocellular carcinoma and two had cutaneous melanoma. Findings of the study overall: At 0.1 to 3.0 mg/kg, CD4+ and CD8+ blood T cells expanded clonally by week 6.

TCRdb's copy holds only in-frame clones and misses some; the assay was immunoSEQ multiplex PCR. The sample has 70,000 to 95,000 clones, 92% seen once. The trim removed 2 bases at V and 2 bases at J, leaving 5 bases unmatched. Germline V CDR1 and CDR2: SGHRS, YFSETQ. The CDR3 contains 15 residues. The J gene is TRBJ2-5, the V gene TRBV5-1, with 8 bases lining up with TRBD2. This TCR came from an adult with an advanced solid tumor such as melanoma, head and neck, liver or kidney cancer. This sample comprised CD4+ or CD8+ T cells sorted from blood, obtained in a trial of the OX40 agonist ivuxolimab. Here the CDR3 reads CASSLGLAKQETQYF. The DNA of the CDR3 is TGCGCCAGCAGCTTAGGACTAGCCAAACAAGAGACCCAGTACTTC.